Below, one T cell receptor (beta chain) is given with its context. The data stem from a study of blood T cell repertoires in COVID-19. At the level of the study: COVID-19 samples collected from the United States, Italy and Spain covered acute and convalescent phases.

This CDR3 spans 19 amino acids. Profiling relied on immunoSEQ multiplex PCR, and the TCRdb table lists in-frame clones only, not all of them. The sample consists of under 300,000 clones, just under 85% of them appearing once. This chain connects TRBV21-1 to TRBJ2-7; the D segment call TRBD1 is taken from the table without a DNA check. TRBV21-1 is listed as a pseudogene. The source of this sequence is a woman over 75 with acute or convalescent COVID-19. Sequenced sample: peripheral blood. This CDR3 reads CASSNNPRGQEVVPYEQYF. CDR3 sequence (DNA): TGTGCCAGCAGCAATAACCCCAGGGGACAGGAAGTAGTTCCCTACGAGCAGTACTTC.